This T cell receptor beta chain came from a study of glioma-infiltrating T cells after dendritic cell vaccination. The overall study: Treatment, given 2003 to 2012, was autologous tumor lysate-pulsed dendritic cell vaccination. Monocyte-derived dendritic cells, cultured seven days with IL-4 and GM-CSF, were pulsed with autologous tumor lysate.

Germline assignment: CDR1 SEHNR and CDR2 FQNEAQ (reference sequence). The CDR3 consists of 15 residues. V dropped 3 bases and J dropped 2 bases, with 13 bases sitting between them. The table came from immunoSEQ multiplex PCR; TCRdb's copy has only in-frame clones and leaves some out. Of just under 100,000 clones listed, approximately 80% are singletons. Time point denoted: after dendritic cell vaccination, including at tumor progression/relapse. The sequencing here drew on blood, taken after dendritic cell vaccination. The receptor was isolated from a human donor with glioblastoma. This chain uses TRBV7-9 with TRBJ2-5; D might be TRBD2 (5 bases). The CDR3 sequence is CASSFRDYKQETQYF. DNA for the CDR3: TGTGCCAGCAGCTTTCGAGACTACAAGCAAGAGACCCAGTACTTC.